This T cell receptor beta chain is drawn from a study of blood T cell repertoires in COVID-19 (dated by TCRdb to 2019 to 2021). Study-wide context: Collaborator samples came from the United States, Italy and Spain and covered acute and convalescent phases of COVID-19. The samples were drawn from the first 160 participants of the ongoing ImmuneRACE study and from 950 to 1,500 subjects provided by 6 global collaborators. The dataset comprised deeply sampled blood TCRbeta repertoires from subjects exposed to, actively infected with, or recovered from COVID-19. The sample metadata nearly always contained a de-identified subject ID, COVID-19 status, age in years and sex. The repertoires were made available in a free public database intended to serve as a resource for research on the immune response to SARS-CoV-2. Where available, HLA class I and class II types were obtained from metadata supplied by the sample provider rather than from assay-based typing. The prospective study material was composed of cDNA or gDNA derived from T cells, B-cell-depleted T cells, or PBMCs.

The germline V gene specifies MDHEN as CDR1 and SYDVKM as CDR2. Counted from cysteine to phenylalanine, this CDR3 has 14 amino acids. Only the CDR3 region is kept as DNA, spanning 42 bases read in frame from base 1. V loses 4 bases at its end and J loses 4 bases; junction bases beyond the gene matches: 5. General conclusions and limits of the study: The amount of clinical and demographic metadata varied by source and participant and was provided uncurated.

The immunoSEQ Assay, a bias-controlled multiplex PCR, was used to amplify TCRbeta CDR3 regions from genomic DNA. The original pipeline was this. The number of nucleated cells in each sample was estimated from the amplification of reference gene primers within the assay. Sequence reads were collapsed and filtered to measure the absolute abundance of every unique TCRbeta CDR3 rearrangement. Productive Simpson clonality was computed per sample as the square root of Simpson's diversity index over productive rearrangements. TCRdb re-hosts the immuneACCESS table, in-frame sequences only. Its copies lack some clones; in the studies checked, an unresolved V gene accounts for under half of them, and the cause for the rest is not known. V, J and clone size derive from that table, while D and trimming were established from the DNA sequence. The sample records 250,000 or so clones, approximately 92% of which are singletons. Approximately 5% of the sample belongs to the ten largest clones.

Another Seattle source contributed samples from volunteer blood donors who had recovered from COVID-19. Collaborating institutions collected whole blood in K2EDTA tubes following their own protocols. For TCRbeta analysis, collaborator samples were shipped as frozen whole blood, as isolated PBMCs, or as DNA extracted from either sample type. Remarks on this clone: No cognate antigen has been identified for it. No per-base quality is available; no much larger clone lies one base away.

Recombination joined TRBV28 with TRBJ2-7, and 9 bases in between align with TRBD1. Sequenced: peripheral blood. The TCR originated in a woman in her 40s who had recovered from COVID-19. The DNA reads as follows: TGTGCCAGCAGTTCCGGACAGGGGAGGTACGAGCAGTACTTC. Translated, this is CASSSGQGRYEQYF.